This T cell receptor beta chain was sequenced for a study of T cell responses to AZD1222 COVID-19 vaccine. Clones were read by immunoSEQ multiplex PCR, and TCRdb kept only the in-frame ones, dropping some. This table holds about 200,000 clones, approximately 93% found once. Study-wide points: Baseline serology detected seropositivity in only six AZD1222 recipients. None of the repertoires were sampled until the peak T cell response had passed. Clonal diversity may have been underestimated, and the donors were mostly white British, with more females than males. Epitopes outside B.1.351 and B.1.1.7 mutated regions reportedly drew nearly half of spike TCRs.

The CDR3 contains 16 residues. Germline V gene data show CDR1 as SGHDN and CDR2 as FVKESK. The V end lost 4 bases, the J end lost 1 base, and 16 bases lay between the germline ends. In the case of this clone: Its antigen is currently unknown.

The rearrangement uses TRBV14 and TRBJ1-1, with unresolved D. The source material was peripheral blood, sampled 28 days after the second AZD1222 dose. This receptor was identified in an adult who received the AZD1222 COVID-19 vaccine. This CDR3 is CASSLGRSERNTEAFF. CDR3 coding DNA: TGTGCCAGCAGCCTAGGGCGCTCGGAGAGGAACACTGAAGCTTTCTTT.